The next 8 T cell receptor beta chains were all read from a single sample in a study of identical twins (dated by TCRdb to the mid-2010s). Preparation of the library involved 5' RACE. The sequencing machine was an Illumina HiSeq 2000. TCRdb reanalyzed the raw reads on its own, using fastp at Q25 for trimming and MiXCR for clone calling, and kept in-frame beta chains. Each record represents a unique CDR3 protein, reported with the most common genes and DNA among its rows. The sample yields roughly 480,000 distinct CDR3 sequences; roughly 24% were counted once. 2.9% of the sample comes from the top ten. These data were also filed under a second study, of T cells expressing NK-cell markers.

Input material: CD4+ T cells sorted from blood. These receptors came from a woman under 30 in good health.

The J gene is TRBJ2-5, the V gene TRBV7-8; D is unclear. Trimming pared 5 bases from V and 5 bases from J, leaving 18 bases between. Germline CDR1 and CDR2: SGHVS and FQNEAQ. The CDR3 is 15 residues long. CDR3 protein: CASSPSPVVGETQYF. CDR3 nucleotide sequence: TGTGCCAGCAGCCCATCCCCGGTGGTCGGGGAGACCCAGTACTTC.

V gene TRBV5-1 combines with J gene TRBJ2-7; 11 bases fit TRBD2. J was trimmed by 6 bases and V by 4 bases; bases with no gene match: 12. CDR1 is SGHRS, CDR2 YFSETQ, per germline. This CDR3 has 16 residues. CDR3 DNA: TGCGCCAGCAGCGGGGCAGGTTGGCTAGCGGGAGGCGAGCAGTACTTC. This codes for CASSGAGWLAGGEQYF.

This clonotype was seen more than once but under ten times. The J gene is TRBJ2-3, the V gene TRBV9; perhaps TRBD2 as D (6 bases). CDR3 length: 19 residues. Germline lookup yields CDR1 SGDLS and CDR2 YYNGEE. V was pared by 2 bases and J by 0 bases, with 22 bases between. CDR3 residues: CASSVSVAGSRGSTDTQYF. The CDR3, as DNA: TGTGCCAGCAGCGTCTCCGTCGCGGGGAGCAGAGGTAGCACAGATACGCAGTATTTT.

The J gene is TRBJ2-2, the V gene TRBV25-1, with TRBD1 as a possible D gene (6 bases). V lost 3 bases and J 6 bases, leaving 11 bases between the germline ends. The CDR3 has 14 residues. The germline gives CDR1 MGHDK, CDR2 SYGVNS. CDR3 sequence reads: CASSEQGWSGELFF. CDR3 DNA sequence: TGTGCCAGCAGTGAGCAGGGGTGGTCCGGGGAGCTGTTTTTT.

This clonotype was detected a few times. This chain uses TRBV7-9 with TRBJ2-1, with 8 bases matching TRBD1. This CDR3 has 15 amino acids. The germline CDR1 and CDR2 sequences are SEHNR and FQNEAQ (reference sequence). The V and J ends lost 5 bases and 3 bases, in that order; junction bases with no gene match: 6. The CDR3 DNA reads as TGTGCCAGCAGCACCCGGACAGGGAACTACAATGAGCAGTTCTTC. It codes for CASSTRTGNYNEQFF. Full variable domain (remainder filled in from reference TRBV7-9 and TRBJ2-1): DTGVSQNPRHKITKRGQNVTFRCDPISEHNRLYWYRQTLGQGPEFLTYFQNEAQLEKSRLLSDRFSAERPKGSFSTLEIQRTEQGDSAMYLCASSTRTGNYNEQFFGPGTRLTVL.

J is TRBJ2-3 and V is TRBV20-1; D unclear. Per the germline V gene, CDR1 is DFQATT and CDR2 is SNEGSKA (reference sequence). V lost 1 base and J 0 bases, leaving 8 bases between the germline ends. This CDR3 contains 14 residues. The CDR3 region is CSARVVGSTDTQYF. The CDR3 DNA sequence: TGCAGTGCTAGAGTGGTAGGGAGCACAGATACGCAGTATTTT.

The chain combines TRBV6-2 or TRBV6-3 with TRBJ2-7, with 9 bases aligning to TRBD1. Germline loops: CDR1 MNHEY, CDR2 SVGEGT. The CDR3 runs 15 residues. The J segment lost 4 bases and the V segment lost 7 bases, leaving 11 bases of the junction unmatched. CDR3 residues: CASNTPGDRDYEQYF. DNA for the CDR3: TGTGCCAGCAACACACCCGGGGACAGGGATTACGAGCAGTACTTC.

The chain combines TRBV6-1 with TRBJ2-7; weak D call: TRBD1 (5 bases). The CDR3 extends over 13 amino acids. V was pared by 7 bases and J by 7 bases, with 17 bases between. Germline CDR1 reads MNHNS; CDR2 reads SASEGT. CDR3 bases: TGTGCCAGCACCAGGCAGGGTGCAAGGGAGCAGTACTTC. Protein product: CASTRQGAREQYF.